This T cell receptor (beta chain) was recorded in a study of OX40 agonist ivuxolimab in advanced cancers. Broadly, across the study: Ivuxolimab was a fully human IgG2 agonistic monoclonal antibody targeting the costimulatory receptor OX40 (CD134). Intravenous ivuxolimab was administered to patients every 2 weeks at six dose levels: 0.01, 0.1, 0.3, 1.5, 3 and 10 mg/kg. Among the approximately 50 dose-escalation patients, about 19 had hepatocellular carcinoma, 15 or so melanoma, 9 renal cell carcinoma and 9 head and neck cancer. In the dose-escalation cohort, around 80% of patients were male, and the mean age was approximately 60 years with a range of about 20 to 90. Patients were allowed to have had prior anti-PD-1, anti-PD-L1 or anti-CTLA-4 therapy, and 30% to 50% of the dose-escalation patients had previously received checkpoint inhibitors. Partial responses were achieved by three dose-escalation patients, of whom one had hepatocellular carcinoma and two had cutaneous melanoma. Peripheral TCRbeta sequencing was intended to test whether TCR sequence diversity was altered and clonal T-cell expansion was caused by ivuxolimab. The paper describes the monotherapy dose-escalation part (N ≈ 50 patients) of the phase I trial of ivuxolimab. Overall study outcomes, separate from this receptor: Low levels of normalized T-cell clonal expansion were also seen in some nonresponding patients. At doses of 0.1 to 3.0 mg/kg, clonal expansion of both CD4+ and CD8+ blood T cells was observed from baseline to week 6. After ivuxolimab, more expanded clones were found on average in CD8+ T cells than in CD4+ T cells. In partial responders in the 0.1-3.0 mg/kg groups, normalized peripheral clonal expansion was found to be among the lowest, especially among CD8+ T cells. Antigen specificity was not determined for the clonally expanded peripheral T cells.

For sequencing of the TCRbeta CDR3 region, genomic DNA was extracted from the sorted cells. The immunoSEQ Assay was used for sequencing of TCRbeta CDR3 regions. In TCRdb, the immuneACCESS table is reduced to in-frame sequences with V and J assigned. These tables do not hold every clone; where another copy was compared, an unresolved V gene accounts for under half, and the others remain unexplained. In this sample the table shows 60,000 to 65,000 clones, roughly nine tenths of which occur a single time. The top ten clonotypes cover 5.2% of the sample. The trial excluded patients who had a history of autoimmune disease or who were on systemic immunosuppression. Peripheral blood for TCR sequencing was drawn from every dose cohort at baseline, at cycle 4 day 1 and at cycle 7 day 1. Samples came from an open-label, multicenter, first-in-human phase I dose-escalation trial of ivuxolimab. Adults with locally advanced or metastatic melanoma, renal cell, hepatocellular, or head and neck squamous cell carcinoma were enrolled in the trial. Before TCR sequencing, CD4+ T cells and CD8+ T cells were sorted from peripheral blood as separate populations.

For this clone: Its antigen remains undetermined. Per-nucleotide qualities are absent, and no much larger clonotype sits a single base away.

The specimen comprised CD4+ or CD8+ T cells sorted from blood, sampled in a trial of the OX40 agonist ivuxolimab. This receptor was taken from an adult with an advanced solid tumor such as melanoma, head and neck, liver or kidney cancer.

The CDR3 loop reads CASSSSAGGGAGAFF. The nucleotide sequence is TGTGCCAGCAGCTCATCCGCCGGGGGGGGCGCAGGGGCTTTCTTT. Here the chain combines TRBV7-9 and TRBJ1-1; the best D guess is TRBD1, with 6 bases matching. CDR1 and CDR2, per the germline V gene (reference sequence), are SEHNR and FQNEAQ. The CDR3, cysteine through phenylalanine, is 15 amino acids long. Only the CDR3 DNA stays, 45 bases, in frame from base 1. Relative to germline, V is 4 bases shorter and J is 11 bases shorter, with 23 bases between their ends.